A single T cell receptor beta chain is shown here with its context. Data came from immunoSEQ multiplex PCR; TCRdb stores just in-frame clones and leaves some out. The sample has around 110,000 clones; roughly 91% are singletons. These data are taken from a study of control samples from healthy donors and cancer patients. CDR3 size: 14 residues. This chain joins TRBV12-1 and TRBJ2-7. TRBV12-1 is designated a pseudogene. Sequenced sample: blood. The sequence was collected from a woman between 65 and 79 years old in good health. Here the CDR3 reads CASSLTTVGEEQYF. Written as DNA, the CDR3 is TGTGCCAGCAGCTTGACGACAGTCGGGGAAGAGCAGTACTTC.